The 24 T cell receptor beta chains presented below share a single source sample, sequenced in a study of regulatory T cells in long-lasting Graves disease. As for time point: newly diagnosed GD, antithyroid drugs for less than 3 months. Researchers made the TCR library from RNA that was extracted from PBMCs. The authors built TCR beta libraries using iRepertoire HTBI primers and Arm-PCR of CDR3 regions. TCRdb re-derived calls from the multiplex PCR reads in MiXCR, one entry per CDR3 protein. The data show 550,000 to 700,000 distinct CDR3 sequences, 15% to 20% seen once. In addition, the sample was reused for a study of T cells in Graves' hyperthyroidism and ophthalmopathy.

Sequenced material: peripheral blood mononuclear cells (PBMCs), taken at new diagnosis, from a patient treated with antithyroid drugs. These receptors were obtained from a man aged 18 to 35 with Graves disease.

The V gene is TRBV5-5, the J gene TRBJ2-3; tentatively, D is TRBD1 or TRBD2 (5 bases each). The length of the CDR3 is 16 residues. Looked up from germline, CDR1 is SGHKS and CDR2 is YYEKEE (reference sequence). Trimming took 1 base from V and 3 from J, leaving 15 bases between them. The CDR3 loop is CASSLRGARVTDTQYF. The CDR3 coding sequence is TGTGCCAGCAGCTTGAGAGGGGCCAGGGTAACAGATACGCAGTATTTT.

In the case of this clonotype: Relative to the germline gene, one junction end is altered; a read error may explain this. The chain couples TRBV6-1 to TRBJ2-4, with 9 bases matching TRBD1. The germline gives CDR1 MNHNS, CDR2 SASEGT. The CDR3 is 20 residues long. The CDR3, as DNA: TGTGCCAGCAGGCCCCGTGCACAGGGGGCATACAGTCGGGCCAAAAACATTCGGTACTTC. Protein product: CASRPRAQGAYSRAKNIRYF.

This clonotype appeared many times. The chain carries TRBV7-8 and TRBJ2-7; D is undetermined. The germline V gene encodes CDR1 SGHVS and CDR2 FQNEAQ. The CDR3 consists of 16 residues. V lost 2 bases and J 3 bases, leaving 17 bases between the germline ends. CDR3 in DNA: TGTGCCAGCAGCTTATCGAGGTCCCTTATCGGCTACGAGCAGTACTTC. Protein: CASSLSRSLIGYEQYF.

This clonotype was seen at least ten times. The chain carries TRBV6-2 or TRBV6-3 and TRBJ1-5; D is possibly TRBD1 (5 bases). The germline gives CDR1 MNHEY, CDR2 SVGEGT. Deletions cut 4 bases from V and 11 bases from J, with 12 bases between. The CDR3 has 12 amino acids. The CDR3 sequence is CASSLTGETQHF. The CDR3 bases are TGTGCCAGCAGTTTAACGGGGGAAACCCAGCATTTT.

The rearrangement links TRBV10-1 to TRBJ2-3; D gene uncertain. The CDR3 covers 14 residues. Germline CDR1 is WNHNN and CDR2 is SYGVQD (reference sequence). Deletions cut 3 bases from V and 1 base from J, with 8 bases between. CDR3 protein: CASSDSGGTDTQYF. The CDR3 DNA sequence: TGCGCCAGCAGTGATTCGGGTGGCACAGATACGCAGTATTTT.

Many counts were recorded for this clonotype. The V gene is TRBV6-1, the J gene TRBJ1-5; D not certain. There are 16 residues in the CDR3. Germline lookup yields CDR1 MNHNS and CDR2 SASEGT. Trimming took 8 bases from V and 0 from J, leaving 17 bases between them. CDR3 DNA sequence: TGTGCCAGCCCCCGGCAGGTGGGCCATAGCAATCAGCCCCAGCATTTT. Residues: CASPRQVGHSNQPQHF.

This clonotype has more than one count but fewer than ten. The chain couples TRBV2 to TRBJ1-3; no firm D call. This CDR3 is built from 13 residues. Between the trimmed V and J ends, which lost 4 bases and 2 bases, there was a span of 6 bases. Germline CDR1 and CDR2: SNHLY and FYNNEI. CDR3: CASSGEAGNTIYF. In DNA form, the CDR3 reads TGTGCCAGCAGTGGAGAAGCTGGAAACACCATATATTTT.

Comment on this clonotype: Germline and junction disagree at one end, which may indicate a read error. The J gene is TRBJ2-7, the V gene TRBV6-1; 7 nucleotides align to TRBD2. This CDR3 has 15 amino acids. The germline V gene encodes CDR1 MNHNS and CDR2 SASEGT. As DNA, the CDR3 is TGTGCCAGCAGTGAAAATGGCCTAGCGGTCTACGTGCAGTACTTC. Translating it yields CASSENGLAVYVQYF.

This clonotype was detected ten times or more. The CDR3 spells CASSLSFTGIPYEQYF. CDR3 in DNA: TGTGCCAGCAGTTTATCGTTTACCGGGATCCCCTACGAGCAGTACTTC. This sequence joins TRBV27 and TRBJ2-7; possibly TRBD2 for D (5 bases). Germline lookup yields CDR1 MNHEY and CDR2 SMNVEV (reference sequence). CDR3 length equals 16 residues. Trimming took off 0 bases at V and 2 bases at J, with 14 bases between the two ends.

The V and J genes are TRBV6-2 or TRBV6-3 and TRBJ2-1; 7 bases align to TRBD2. V lost 4 bases and J lost 13; bases outside the gene matches: 4. CDR1 and CDR2 (germline): MNHEY, SVGEGT. This CDR3 has 11 amino acids. CDR3 in amino acids: CASSWEGKQFF. The CDR3 DNA reads TGTGCCAGCAGTTGGGAGGGGAAACAGTTCTTC.

This clonotype has ten or more counts. The chain combines TRBV20-1 with TRBJ1-6; 10 bases are shared with TRBD1. V lost 3 bases to trimming and J lost 8 bases; unmatched junction nucleotides: 7. The CDR3 covers 15 residues. Germline CDR1 reads DFQATT; CDR2 reads SNEGSKA (reference sequence). As DNA, the CDR3 is TGCAGTGCTAGGGCCGGGACAGGGGAGTATTCACCCCTCCACTTT. Protein product: CSARAGTGEYSPLHF.

This clonotype was seen many times. The chain links TRBV6-2 or TRBV6-3 to TRBJ2-7, with TRBD1 matching over 7 bases. CDR1 MNHEY and CDR2 SVGEGT come from the germline V gene. The CDR3 is 15 amino acids. The V gene end was trimmed by 7 bases and the J gene end by 0 bases; junction bases not matched to a gene: 9. The CDR3 DNA is TGTGCCAGCAATCCCGGGACAGACTACTCCTACGAGCAGTACTTC. Translating gives CASNPGTDYSYEQYF.

This rearrangement joins TRBV11-2 to TRBJ2-7, with 10 positions matching TRBD2. V shed 0 bases and J 6 bases; nucleotides not matched to a gene: 5. Per germline, CDR1 SGHAT and CDR2 FQNNGV. The CDR3 is 15 residues long. DNA of the CDR3: TGTGCCAGCAGCTTAGAGGCTAGCGGGAGCTTCGAGCAGTACTTC. Amino acid sequence: CASSLEASGSFEQYF.

This clonotype has a count of ten or more. This chain links TRBV3-1 with TRBJ1-2; 7 nucleotides match TRBD1. The CDR3 is 13 residues long. Germline assignment: CDR1 LGHDT and CDR2 YNNKEL (reference sequence). J was trimmed by 6 bases and V by 5 bases; bases with no gene match: 6. The CDR3 sequence: CASSITGEDGYTF. In DNA, the CDR3 is TGTGCCAGCAGCATCACAGGGGAGGATGGCTACACCTTC. Full variable domain (outside the CDR3, taken from reference TRBV3-1 and TRBJ1-2): DTAVSQTPKYLVTQMGNDKSIKCEQNLGHDTMYWYKQDSKKFLKIMFSYNNKELIINETVPNRFSPKSPDKAHLNLHINSLELGDSAVYFCASSITGEDGYTFGSGTRLTVV.

This clonotype was picked up many times. Being one base from a much bigger clone, this may be a read error. The chain employs TRBV28 and TRBJ1-1; D is possibly TRBD1 (6 bases). V was cut by 2 bases and J by 0 bases, with 7 bases left in between. The CDR3 covers 14 residues. Germline V CDR1 and CDR2: MDHEN, SYDVKM. The CDR3 loop reads CASSLRTVNTEAFF. In nucleotides, the CDR3 is TGTGCCAGCAGTTTAAGGACAGTGAACACTGAAGCTTTCTTT. Filled out from reference TRBV28 and TRBJ1-1, the complete variable domain reads DVKVTQSSRYLVKRTGEKVFLECVQDMDHENMFWYRQDPGLGLRLIYFSYDVKMKEKGDIPEGYSVSREKKERFSLILESASTNQTSMYLCASSLRTVNTEAFFGQGTRLTVV.

With regard to this clonotype: A read error is possible here, since a much larger clone lies one base away. The chain combines TRBV12-3 or TRBV12-4 with TRBJ1-1; a weak D match, TRBD1 (5 bases). The CDR3 is made up of 13 amino acids. CDR3 coding DNA: TGTGCCAGCAGTGTGGGACTGACCACTGAAGATTTCTTT. Translation: CASSVGLTTEDFF.

There are many counts of this clonotype. The chain carries TRBV28 and TRBJ2-1; D is ambiguous. The V and J ends lost 5 bases and 6 bases respectively, with 11 bases between them. Germline assignment: CDR1 MDHEN and CDR2 SYDVKM. The CDR3 is 13 amino acids. The CDR3 coding sequence is TGTGCCAGCAGTCTAATTCCGGTCAATGAGCAGTTCTTC. Protein product: CASSLIPVNEQFF.

The table lists this clonotype with a few counts. The chain couples TRBV7-6 to TRBJ2-7; 8 bases are a match to TRBD1. With V trimmed by 1 base and J by 6 bases, 8 bases remained unmatched. The CDR3 has 15 residues. Germline CDR1 reads SGHVS; CDR2 reads FNYEAQ. CDR3 nucleotides: TGTGCCAGCAGCTTAGATGGGACAGGTTGGGGCGAGCAGTACTTC. Translated, it gives CASSLDGTGWGEQYF.

A few counts support this clonotype. This chain links TRBV6-2 or TRBV6-3 with TRBJ2-3; D perhaps matches TRBD2 (6 bases). Trimming pared 2 bases from V and 8 bases from J, leaving 23 bases between. CDR1 MNHEY and CDR2 SVGEGT come from the germline V gene. CDR3 size: 17 residues. The CDR3 bases are TGTGCCAGCAGTTACGCCGGTCCGGGACTGGGACGGGGTACGCAGTATTTT. Its protein product is CASSYAGPGLGRGTQYF.

This clonotype showed up just a few times. The rearrangement links TRBV28 to TRBJ2-4, with TRBD2 as a possible D gene (5 bases). From germline, CDR1 is MDHEN and CDR2 SYDVKM. CDR3 length: 14 residues. The V end was cut by 6 bases, the J end by 9 bases, with 18 bases between. CDR3 coding DNA: TGTGCCAGCAGCATCGGAGGAGCCGGGCCCATTCAGTACTTC. Amino acid sequence: CASSIGGAGPIQYF.

This clonotype showed up many times. V and J are TRBV11-2 and TRBJ2-1; 8 positions match TRBD2. J lost 0 bases, V lost 5 bases, and 9 bases had no gene match. The CDR3 sequence is 17 residues long. Germline V gene data show CDR1 as SGHAT and CDR2 as FQNNGV. The CDR3 sequence is CASSDKLAASSYNEQFF. CDR3 coding DNA: TGTGCCAGCAGCGATAAACTAGCGGCGAGCTCCTACAATGAGCAGTTCTTC.

This clonotype was counted at least ten times. The chain links TRBV6-1 to TRBJ1-2; maybe TRBD1 (5 bases). In germline, CDR1 is MNHNS, CDR2 SASEGT. The CDR3 runs to 13 residues. V lost 6 bases and J lost 2, with 10 bases in between. The CDR3 reads CASSAGRNYGYTF. In nucleotides, the CDR3 is TGTGCCAGCAGCGCAGGGCGGAACTATGGCTACACCTTC.

There are many counts of this clonotype. The chain recombines TRBV5-1 with TRBJ2-7; TRBD1 might be the D (6 bases). Per germline, CDR1 SGHRS and CDR2 YFSETQ. The length of the CDR3 is 14 residues. Trimming left V 4 bases short and J 7 bases short, with 18 bases between. The DNA for the CDR3 is TGCGCCAGCAGCCGTACAGGGCCACCTCTGGAGCAGTACTTC. Its translation is CASSRTGPPLEQYF.

The chain has TRBV6-2 or TRBV6-3 and TRBJ2-5; 11 bases line up with TRBD1. Germline V gene lookup returns CDR1 MNHEY and CDR2 SVGEGT. The CDR3 loop spans 12 amino acids. V lost 10 bases, J lost 6 bases, and 4 bases stayed unmatched. Written as DNA, the CDR3 is TGTGCCACGGGACAGGGGGGGAAGACCCAGTACTTC. Translation gives CATGQGGKTQYF.